This T cell receptor (beta chain) was retrieved from a study of blood T cell repertoires in COVID-19. Across the whole study: The United States, Italy and Spain supplied acute and convalescent COVID-19 samples. T cells, B-cell-depleted T cells, or PBMCs supplied cDNA or gDNA.

This CDR3 comprises 14 residues. Germline V gene sequence: CDR1 SEHNR, CDR2 FQNEAQ (reference sequence). V was clipped by 5 bases and J by 12 bases; unmatched bases: 12. Methods used by the authors: Reference gene primer amplification in the assay estimated nucleated cell counts. Sequenced by immunoSEQ multiplex PCR; TCRdb stores in-frame clones only, minus some. Clonal size and the V and J genes are those of that table, whereas D and trimming came from the DNA. Found here are about 210,000 clones, about 76% of them singletons; the top ten hold approximately 9%. Participants reported their clinical history, and cohort assignment relied on those reports.

The sequenced sample was PBMCs or T cells enriched from blood (not recorded which). This sequence originates from a woman aged 50 to 60 with acute COVID-19. V and J are TRBV7-9 and TRBJ2-7; 11 nucleotides line up with TRBD1. The CDR3 nucleotides are TGTGCCAGCAGCGGTCCGGGACAGGGGGTGGAGTGGTACTTC. Translating it yields CASSGPGQGVEWYF.